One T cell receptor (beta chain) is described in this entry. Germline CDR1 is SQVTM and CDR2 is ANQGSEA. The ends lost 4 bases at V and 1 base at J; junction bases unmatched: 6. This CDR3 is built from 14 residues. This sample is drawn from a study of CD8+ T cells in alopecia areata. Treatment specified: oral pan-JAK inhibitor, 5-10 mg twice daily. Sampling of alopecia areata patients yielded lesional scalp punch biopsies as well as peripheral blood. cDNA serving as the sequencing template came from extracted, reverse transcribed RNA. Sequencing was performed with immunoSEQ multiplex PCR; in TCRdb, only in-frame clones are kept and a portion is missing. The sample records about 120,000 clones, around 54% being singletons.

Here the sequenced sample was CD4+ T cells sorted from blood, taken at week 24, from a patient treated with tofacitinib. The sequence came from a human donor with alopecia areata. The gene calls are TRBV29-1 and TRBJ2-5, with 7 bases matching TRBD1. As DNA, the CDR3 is TGCAGCGTTGCCTCTAGGGACAGCCAAGAGACCCAGTACTTC. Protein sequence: CSVASRDSQETQYF.